This is a list of T cell receptor beta chains from one sample in a study of cytomegalovirus exposure and HLA in healthy donors. Method: immunoSEQ multiplex PCR; TCRdb's copy keeps in-frame clones and lacks some. Of approximately 150,000 clones in the sample, more than 55% are singletons; the top ten hold around 6.3%. The sequencing input was PBMCs. The receptor source for this set is a woman aged 55-69 years in good health and CMV-seronegative. Both conserved end residues are part of each CDR3. D genes are given only for firm matches. The size entry is marked missing in some rows and otherwise reads once, few, many or a size class.

J: TRBJ2-3
D: TRBD2
size: few
V: TRBV5-6
CDR3: CASSFSGSRDTQYF
DNA: TGTGCCAGCAGCTTTAGCGGGAGTAGAGATACGCAGTATTTT

J: TRBJ1-2
D: NA
size: many
V: TRBV19
CDR3: CASSKTGTVDYTF
DNA: TGTGCCAGTAGCAAAACAGGTACGGTGGACTACACCTTC

J: TRBJ2-1
D: TRBD2
size: NA
V: TRBV27
CDR3: CASSSGGSFREQFF
DNA: TGTGCCAGCAGTTCTGGCGGGAGTTTCCGTGAGCAGTTCTTC

J: TRBJ2-5
D: TRBD2
size: NA
V: TRBV25-1
CDR3: CASSETSGGAETQYF
DNA: TGTGCCAGCAGTGAGACTAGCGGGGGGGCTGAGACCCAGTACTTC

J: TRBJ2-2
D: TRBD2
size: NA
V: TRBV7-6
CDR3: CASSSRGGRAGPNTGELFF
DNA: TGTGCCAGCAGCTCTCGTGGGGGTCGAGCGGGACCGAACACCGGGGAGCTGTTTTTT

J: TRBJ2-7
D: TRBD2
size: few
V: TRBV2
CDR3: CASRRDKRERAYEQYF
DNA: TGTGCCAGCAGACGGGACAAGCGGGAGAGAGCCTACGAGCAGTACTTC

J: TRBJ2-1
D: TRBD2
size: NA
V: TRBV7-2
CDR3: CASSLAATSGWNEQFF
DNA: TGTGCCAGCAGCTTAGCGGCGACTAGCGGGTGGAATGAGCAGTTCTTC

J: TRBJ1-5
D: NA
size: NA
V: TRBV19
CDR3: CASKPGGAYSNQPQHF
DNA: TGTGCCAGTAAACCGGGGGGGGCCTATAGCAATCAGCCCCAGCATTTT

J: TRBJ2-1
D: NA
size: NA
V: TRBV19
CDR3: CASIQQGGSYNEQFF
DNA: TGTGCCAGTATCCAACAGGGCGGTTCCTACAATGAGCAGTTCTTC

J: TRBJ1-3
D: NA
size: NA
V: TRBV9
CDR3: CASSPQGRGNTIYF
DNA: TGTGCCAGCAGCCCTCAGGGGAGAGGAAACACCATATATTTT

J: TRBJ1-2
D: NA
size: NA
V: TRBV11-2
CDR3: CASSLDSAVYGYTF
DNA: TGTGCCAGCAGCTTAGATTCGGCGGTCTATGGCTACACCTTC

J: TRBJ1-2
D: NA
size: NA
V: TRBV7-8
CDR3: CASSSPGTPNYGYTF
DNA: TGTGCCAGCAGCTCTCCTGGCACCCCAAACTATGGCTACACCTTC

J: TRBJ2-3
D: TRBD2
size: NA
V: TRBV5-4
CDR3: CASSLKGLAPPDTQYF
DNA: TGTGCCAGCAGCTTGAAGGGACTAGCCCCTCCAGATACGCAGTATTTT

J: TRBJ2-3
D: TRBD2
size: once
V: TRBV19
CDR3: CASSMGLVLTDTQYF
DNA: TGTGCCAGTAGTATGGGACTAGTCCTCACAGATACGCAGTATTTT

J: TRBJ2-7
D: NA
size: NA
V: TRBV7-9
CDR3: CSSSPHDEQYF
DNA: TGTTCCAGCAGCCCCCATGACGAGCAGTACTTC

J: TRBJ2-5
D: TRBD2
size: NA
V: TRBV7-3
CDR3: CASSLIGGSPETQYF
DNA: TGTGCCAGCAGCTTAATAGGCGGGAGCCCGGAGACCCAGTACTTC

J: TRBJ2-4
D: TRBD2
size: NA
V: TRBV28
CDR3: CASSKAGRDIQYF
DNA: TGTGCCAGTTCCAAAGCGGGACGGGACATTCAGTACTTC

J: TRBJ1-4
D: NA
size: NA
V: TRBV5-1
CDR3: CASSLGGRKGEKLFF
DNA: TGCGCCAGCAGCTTGGGGGGCCGGAAAGGGGAAAAACTGTTTTTT

J: TRBJ2-1
D: NA
size: NA
V: TRBV7-8
CDR3: CASSFASGLPSSYNEQFF
DNA: TGTGCCAGCAGCTTTGCCTCGGGACTCCCAAGCTCCTACAATGAGCAGTTCTTC

J: TRBJ2-2
D: NA
size: NA
V: TRBV11-2
CDR3: CASSLSTNTGELFF
DNA: TGTGCCAGCAGCTTATCTACGAACACCGGGGAGCTGTTTTTT

J: TRBJ1-1
D: NA
size: NA
V: TRBV5-1
CDR3: CASNQGLGTEAFF
DNA: TGCGCCAGCAATCAGGGTCTAGGCACTGAAGCTTTCTTT

J: TRBJ2-2
D: TRBD1
size: NA
V: TRBV5-1
CDR3: CASSQDRASTGELFF
DNA: TGCGCCAGCAGCCAAGACAGGGCGAGCACCGGGGAGCTGTTTTTT

J: TRBJ1-1
D: TRBD1
size: NA
V: TRBV5-1
CDR3: CASSFGTGGLNTEAFF
DNA: TGCGCCAGCAGCTTTGGTACAGGGGGCTTGAACACTGAAGCTTTCTTT

J: TRBJ2-7
D: TRBD2
size: NA
V: TRBV10-3
CDR3: CAIMSGSSYEQYF
DNA: TGTGCCATCATGAGCGGGAGCTCCTACGAGCAGTACTTC

J: TRBJ1-5
D: TRBD1
size: NA
V: TRBV19
CDR3: CASSQGAAGPQHF
DNA: TGTGCCAGTAGCCAGGGGGCCGCGGGTCCCCAGCATTTT

J: TRBJ2-5
D: NA
size: few
V: TRBV5-1
CDR3: CASSLVARGETQYF
DNA: TGCGCCAGCAGCTTGGTGGCCCGGGGAGAGACCCAGTACTTC

J: TRBJ2-4
D: TRBD1
size: few
V: TRBV5-6
CDR3: CASSLTGGSGNIQYF
DNA: TGTGCCAGCAGCTTGACAGGGGGCTCTGGAAACATTCAGTACTTC

J: TRBJ1-1
D: TRBD1
size: NA
V: TRBV9
CDR3: CASSPIRGSGEAFF
DNA: TGTGCCAGCAGCCCCATCAGGGGGTCGGGTGAAGCTTTCTTT

J: TRBJ2-1
D: NA
size: few
V: TRBV7-9
CDR3: CASRESRGRTSYNEQFF
DNA: TGTGCCAGCAGGGAAAGCCGGGGGAGAACCTCCTACAATGAGCAGTTCTTC

J: TRBJ1-5
D: NA
size: few
V: TRBV7-8
CDR3: CASSLAVERPQHF
DNA: TGTGCCAGCAGCTTAGCGGTGGAGCGGCCCCAGCATTTT

J: TRBJ2-3
D: TRBD2
size: few
V: TRBV4-2
CDR3: CASSQDRAGRAEPDTQYF
DNA: TGTGCCAGCAGCCAAGATCGGGCCGGGAGGGCCGAACCGGATACGCAGTATTTT

J: TRBJ2-7
D: TRBD1
size: once
V: TRBV28
CDR3: CASSTGGSGYEQYF
DNA: TGTGCCAGCAGCACAGGGGGCTCTGGTTACGAGCAGTACTTC

J: TRBJ2-5
D: NA
size: NA
V: TRBV11-3
CDR3: CASSSWGDSEETQYF
DNA: TGTGCCAGCAGCTCCTGGGGGGACAGTGAAGAGACCCAGTACTTC